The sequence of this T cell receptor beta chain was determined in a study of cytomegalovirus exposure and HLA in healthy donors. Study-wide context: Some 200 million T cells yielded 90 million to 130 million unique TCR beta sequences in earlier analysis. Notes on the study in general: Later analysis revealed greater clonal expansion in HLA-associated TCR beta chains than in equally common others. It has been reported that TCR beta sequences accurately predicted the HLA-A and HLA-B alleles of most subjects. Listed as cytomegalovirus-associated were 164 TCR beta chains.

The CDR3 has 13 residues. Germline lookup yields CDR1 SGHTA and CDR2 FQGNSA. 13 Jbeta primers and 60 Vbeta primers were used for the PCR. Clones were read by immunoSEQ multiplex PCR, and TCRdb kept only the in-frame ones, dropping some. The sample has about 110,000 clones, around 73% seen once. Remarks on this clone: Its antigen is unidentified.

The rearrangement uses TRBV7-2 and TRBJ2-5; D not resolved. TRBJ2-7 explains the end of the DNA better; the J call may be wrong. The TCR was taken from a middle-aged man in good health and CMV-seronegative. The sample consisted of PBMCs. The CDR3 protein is CASSPTPSYEQYF. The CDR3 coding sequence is TGTGCCAGCAGCCCAACTCCCTCCTACGAGCAGTACTTC.